This T cell receptor beta chain is drawn from a study of shared clonotypes between healthy human individuals. Background on the study: Each donor's CD4 naive and CD4 memory cells filled three plates apiece, CD8 naive two, and CD8 memory one. Regarding the study as a whole: Sample collection involved blood only; tissue repertoires are likely different.

The naive CD8 fraction comprised CD45RO-negative cells positively selected for CCR7 and excluded terminally differentiated effector memory CD45RA+ cells. Researchers ran the assay at a deep level. For every subset, genomic DNA was evenly distributed across several immunoSEQ plates. The assay was immunoSEQ multiplex PCR, and TCRdb's table has in-frame clones only and misses some. This table holds around 2,000,000 clones, approximately 95% found once. As regards this clone: Its matching antigen is unknown.

The clonotype originates from a man younger than 30 in good health. What was sequenced was naive CD8+ T cells sorted from blood.

This CDR3 is CASSSTDSRTDTQYF. CDR3 coding DNA: TGTGCCAGCAGTTCCACGGACTCTCGCACAGATACGCAGTATTTT. V usage is TRBV2 and J usage is TRBJ2-3, with a weak D call TRBD2 (5 bases). The V and J ends lost 5 bases and 1 base respectively, with 13 bases between them. The CDR3 consists of 15 residues. Germline values: CDR1 SNHLY, CDR2 FYNNEI.